This T cell receptor beta chain was retrieved from a study of long-term antiretroviral therapy in people with HIV. Findings and limits, study-wide: Clonal expansions arising prior to ART prevailed in the repertoire at every time point. Diversity rose after ART but stayed below transplant donor controls.

Every HIV-positive participant received treatment in the United States. Trimming cost V 2 bases and J 2 bases; bases outside gene matches: 5. Germline V lookup: CDR1 GTSNPN, CDR2 SVGIG (reference sequence). The CDR3 sequence is 15 residues long. Survey level was the resolution at which the v3.0 immunoSEQ assay ran. Sequencing was intended to reach roughly 40,000-55,000 T-cell genomes per sample. The data were produced by immunoSEQ multiplex PCR, yet TCRdb's version contains in-frame clones alone and is incomplete. The data contain about 25,000 clones, approximately 80% of them singletons. Regarding this clone: Antigen unknown.

The rearrangement links TRBV30 to TRBJ1-3, with 8 bases fitting TRBD1. This receptor was identified in a young man with HIV. This specimen was unsorted PBMCs, taken 0.7 years before starting antiretroviral therapy. CDR3 region: CAWSRTGLAGNTIYF. DNA for the CDR3: TGTGCCTGGAGTCGGACAGGGTTAGCTGGAAACACCATATATTTT.